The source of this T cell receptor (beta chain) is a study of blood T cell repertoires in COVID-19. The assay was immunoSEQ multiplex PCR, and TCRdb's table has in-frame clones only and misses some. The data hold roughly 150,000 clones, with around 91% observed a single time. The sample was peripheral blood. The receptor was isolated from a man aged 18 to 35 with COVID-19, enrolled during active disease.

CDR3 amino acids: CASSFPSGGSYEQYF. The CDR3, as DNA: TGTGCCAGCAGTTTTCCGAGCGGGGGGTCCTACGAGCAGTACTTC. The gene calls are TRBV28 and TRBJ2-7; 9 bases map to TRBD2. Per germline, CDR1 MDHEN and CDR2 SYDVKM. This CDR3 has 15 amino acids. Trimming cost V 3 bases and J 1 base; bases outside gene matches: 4.